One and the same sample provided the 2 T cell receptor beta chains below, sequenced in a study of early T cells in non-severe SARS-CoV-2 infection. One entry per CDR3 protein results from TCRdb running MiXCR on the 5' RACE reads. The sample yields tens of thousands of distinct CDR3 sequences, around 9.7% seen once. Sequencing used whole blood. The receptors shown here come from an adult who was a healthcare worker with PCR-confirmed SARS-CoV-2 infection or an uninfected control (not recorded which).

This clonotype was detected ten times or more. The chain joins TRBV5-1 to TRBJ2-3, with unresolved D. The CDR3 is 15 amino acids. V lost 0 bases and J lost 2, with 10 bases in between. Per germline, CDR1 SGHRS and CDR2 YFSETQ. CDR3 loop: CASSLGGPTTDTQYF. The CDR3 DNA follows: TGCGCCAGCAGCTTGGGGGGTCCGACCACAGATACGCAGTATTTT.

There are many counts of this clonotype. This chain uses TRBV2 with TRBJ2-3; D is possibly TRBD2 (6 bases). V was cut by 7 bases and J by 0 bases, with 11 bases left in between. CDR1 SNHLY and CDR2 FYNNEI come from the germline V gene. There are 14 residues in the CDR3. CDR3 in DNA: TGTGCCAGCATACCAGGGACTAGCACAGATACGCAGTATTTT. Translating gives CASIPGTSTDTQYF.